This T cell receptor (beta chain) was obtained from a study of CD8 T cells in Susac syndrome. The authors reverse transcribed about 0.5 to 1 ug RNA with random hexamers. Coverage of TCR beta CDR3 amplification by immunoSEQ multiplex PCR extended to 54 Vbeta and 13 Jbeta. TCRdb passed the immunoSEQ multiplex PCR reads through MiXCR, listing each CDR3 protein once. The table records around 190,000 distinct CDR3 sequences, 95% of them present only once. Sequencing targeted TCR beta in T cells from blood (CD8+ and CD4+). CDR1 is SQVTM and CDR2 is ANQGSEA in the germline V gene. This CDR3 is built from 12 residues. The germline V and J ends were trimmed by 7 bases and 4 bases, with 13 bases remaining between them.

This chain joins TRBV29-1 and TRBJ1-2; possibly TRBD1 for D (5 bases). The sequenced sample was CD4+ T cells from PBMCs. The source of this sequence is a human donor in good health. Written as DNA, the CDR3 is TGCAGCGCCACACAGGCCTCCTATGGCTACACCTTC. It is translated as CSATQASYGYTF.